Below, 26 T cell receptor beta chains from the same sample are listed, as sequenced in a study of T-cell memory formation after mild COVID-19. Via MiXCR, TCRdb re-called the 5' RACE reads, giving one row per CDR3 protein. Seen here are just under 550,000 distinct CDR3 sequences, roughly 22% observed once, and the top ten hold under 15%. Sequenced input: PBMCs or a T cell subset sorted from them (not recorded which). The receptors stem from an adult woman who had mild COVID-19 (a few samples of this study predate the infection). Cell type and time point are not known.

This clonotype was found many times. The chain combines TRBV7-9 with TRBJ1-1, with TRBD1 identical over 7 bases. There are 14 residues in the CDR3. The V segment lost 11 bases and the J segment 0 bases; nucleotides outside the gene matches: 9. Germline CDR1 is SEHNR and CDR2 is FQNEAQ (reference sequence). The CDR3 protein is CAADRQGMNTEAFF. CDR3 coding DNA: TGTGCCGCAGATCGACAGGGTATGAACACTGAAGCTTTCTTT.

The CDR3 nucleotides are TGTGCCAGTAGTGAAGGGGGCGCCGGTGAAAAACTGTTTTTT. Translating gives CASSEGGAGEKLFF. This chain links TRBV19 with TRBJ1-4; TRBD1 matches at 7 bases. Germline CDR1 and CDR2: LNHDA and SQIVND (reference sequence). The CDR3 length is 14 residues. The ends lost 5 bases at V and 7 bases at J; junction bases unmatched: 7.

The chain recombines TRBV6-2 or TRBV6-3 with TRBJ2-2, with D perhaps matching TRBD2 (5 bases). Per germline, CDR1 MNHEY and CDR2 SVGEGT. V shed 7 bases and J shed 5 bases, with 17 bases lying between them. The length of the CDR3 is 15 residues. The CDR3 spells CASISRGYGTGELFF. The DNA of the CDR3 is TGTGCCAGCATCTCGCGAGGGTATGGGACCGGGGAGCTGTTTTTT.

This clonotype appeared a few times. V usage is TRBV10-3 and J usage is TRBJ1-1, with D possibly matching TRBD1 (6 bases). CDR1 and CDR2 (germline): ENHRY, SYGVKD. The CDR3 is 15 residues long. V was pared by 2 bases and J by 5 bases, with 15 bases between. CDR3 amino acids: CAISEGWKRGTEAFF. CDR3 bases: TGTGCCATCAGTGAGGGGTGGAAGAGGGGGACTGAAGCTTTCTTT.

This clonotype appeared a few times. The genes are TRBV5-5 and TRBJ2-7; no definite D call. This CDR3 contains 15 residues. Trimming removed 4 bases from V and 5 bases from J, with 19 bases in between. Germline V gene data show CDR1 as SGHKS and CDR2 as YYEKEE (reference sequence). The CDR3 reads CASSDIEGLLNEQYF. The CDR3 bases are TGTGCCAGCAGCGATATAGAAGGGCTACTAAACGAGCAGTACTTC. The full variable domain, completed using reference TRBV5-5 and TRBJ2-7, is DAGVTQSPTHLIKTRGQQVTLRCSPISGHKSVSWYQQVLGQGPQFIFQYYEKEERGRGNFPDRFSARQFPNYSSELNVNALLLGDSALYLCASSDIEGLLNEQYFGPGTRLTVT.

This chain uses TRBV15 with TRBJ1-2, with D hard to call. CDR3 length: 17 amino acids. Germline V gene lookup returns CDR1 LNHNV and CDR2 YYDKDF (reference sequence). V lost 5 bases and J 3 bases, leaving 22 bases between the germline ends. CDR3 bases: TGTGCCACCAGCCGGGAGCTGCTGGTAGGGCTTTACTATGGCTACACCTTC. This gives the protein CATSRELLVGLYYGYTF.

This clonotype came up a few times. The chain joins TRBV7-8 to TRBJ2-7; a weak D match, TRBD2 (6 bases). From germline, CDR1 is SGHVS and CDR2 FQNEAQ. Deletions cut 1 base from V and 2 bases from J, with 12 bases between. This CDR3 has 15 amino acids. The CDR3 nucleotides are TGTGCCAGCAGCTTAGTTCAGAGCGGGCCCTACGAGCAGTACTTC. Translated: CASSLVQSGPYEQYF.

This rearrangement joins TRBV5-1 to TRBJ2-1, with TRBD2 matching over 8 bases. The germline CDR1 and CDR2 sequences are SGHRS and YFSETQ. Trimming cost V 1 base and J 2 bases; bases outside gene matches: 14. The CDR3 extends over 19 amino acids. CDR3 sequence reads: CASSLSGLVGDGAYNEQFF. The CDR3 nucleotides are TGCGCCAGCAGCTTGTCGGGACTAGTGGGCGATGGGGCCTACAATGAGCAGTTCTTC. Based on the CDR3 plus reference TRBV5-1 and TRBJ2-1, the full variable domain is KAGVTQTPRYLIKTRGQQVTLSCSPISGHRSVSWYQQTPGQGLQFLFEYFSETQRNKGNFPGRFSGRQFSNSRSEMNVSTLELGDSALYLCASSLSGLVGDGAYNEQFFGPGTRLTVL.

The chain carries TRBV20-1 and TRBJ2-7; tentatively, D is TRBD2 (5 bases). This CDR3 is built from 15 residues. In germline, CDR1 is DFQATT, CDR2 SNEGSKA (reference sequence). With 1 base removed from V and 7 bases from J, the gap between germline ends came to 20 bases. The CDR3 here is CSARAHAGPGSEQYF. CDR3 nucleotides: TGCAGTGCTAGAGCCCACGCGGGCCCGGGCTCGGAGCAGTACTTC.

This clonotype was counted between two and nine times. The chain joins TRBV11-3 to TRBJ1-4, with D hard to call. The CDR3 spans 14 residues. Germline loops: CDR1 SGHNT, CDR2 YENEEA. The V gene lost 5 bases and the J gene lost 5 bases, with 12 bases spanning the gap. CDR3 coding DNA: TGTGCCAGCAGCCGGGCCAGCCTGAATGAAAAACTGTTTTTT. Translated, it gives CASSRASLNEKLFF.

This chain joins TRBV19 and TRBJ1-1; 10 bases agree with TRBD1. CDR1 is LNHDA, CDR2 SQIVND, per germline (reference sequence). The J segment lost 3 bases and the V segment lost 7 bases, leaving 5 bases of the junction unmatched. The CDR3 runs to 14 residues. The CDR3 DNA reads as TGTGCCAGTACCGGACAGGGGGGCGACACTGAAGCTTTCTTT. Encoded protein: CASTGQGGDTEAFF.

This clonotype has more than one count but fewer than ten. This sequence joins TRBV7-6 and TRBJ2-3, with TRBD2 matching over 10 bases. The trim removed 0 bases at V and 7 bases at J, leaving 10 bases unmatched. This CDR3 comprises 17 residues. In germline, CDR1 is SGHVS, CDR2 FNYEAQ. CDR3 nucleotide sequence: TGTGCCAGCAGCTTAGCGCATCCAGCGGGGGGGCATAATACGCAGTATTTT. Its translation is CASSLAHPAGGHNTQYF.

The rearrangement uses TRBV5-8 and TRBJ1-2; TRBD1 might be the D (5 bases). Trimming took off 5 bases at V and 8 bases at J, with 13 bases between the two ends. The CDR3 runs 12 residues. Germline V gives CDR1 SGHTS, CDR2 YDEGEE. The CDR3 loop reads CASRPGPGGYTF. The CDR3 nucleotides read TGTGCCAGCAGACCGGGCCCAGGGGGCTACACCTTC.

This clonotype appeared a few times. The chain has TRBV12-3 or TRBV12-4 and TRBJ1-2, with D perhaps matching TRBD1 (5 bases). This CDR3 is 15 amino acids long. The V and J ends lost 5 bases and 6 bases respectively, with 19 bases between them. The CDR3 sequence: CASSPQTDPSHGYTF. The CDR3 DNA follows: TGTGCCAGCAGTCCGCAGACAGATCCTTCTCATGGCTACACCTTC.

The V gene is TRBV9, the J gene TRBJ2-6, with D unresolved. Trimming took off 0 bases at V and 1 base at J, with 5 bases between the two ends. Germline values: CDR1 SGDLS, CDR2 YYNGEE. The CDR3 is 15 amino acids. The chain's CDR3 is CASSVDGSGANVLTF. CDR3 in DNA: TGTGCCAGCAGCGTAGACGGGTCTGGGGCCAACGTCCTGACTTTC.

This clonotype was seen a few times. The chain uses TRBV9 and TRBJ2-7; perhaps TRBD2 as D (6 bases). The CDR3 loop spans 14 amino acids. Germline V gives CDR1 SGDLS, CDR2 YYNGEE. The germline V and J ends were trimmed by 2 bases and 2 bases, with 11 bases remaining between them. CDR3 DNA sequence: TGTGCCAGCAGCGTGGGTCGGGGGACCTACGAGCAGTACTTC. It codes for CASSVGRGTYEQYF.

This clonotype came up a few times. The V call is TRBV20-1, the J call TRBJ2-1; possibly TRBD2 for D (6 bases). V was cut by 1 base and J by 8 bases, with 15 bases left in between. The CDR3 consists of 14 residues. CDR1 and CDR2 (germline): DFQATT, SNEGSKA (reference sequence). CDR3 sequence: CSARGGGRRDEQFF. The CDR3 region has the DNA TGCAGTGCTAGAGGTGGGGGGAGGAGAGATGAGCAGTTCTTC.

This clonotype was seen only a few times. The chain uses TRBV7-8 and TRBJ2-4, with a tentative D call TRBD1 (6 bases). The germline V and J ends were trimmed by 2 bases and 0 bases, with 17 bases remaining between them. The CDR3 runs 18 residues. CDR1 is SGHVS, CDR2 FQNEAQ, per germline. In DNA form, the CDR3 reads TGTGCCAGCAGCTTACCGGACAGAAAACAACTAGCCAAAAACATTCAGTACTTC. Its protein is CASSLPDRKQLAKNIQYF.

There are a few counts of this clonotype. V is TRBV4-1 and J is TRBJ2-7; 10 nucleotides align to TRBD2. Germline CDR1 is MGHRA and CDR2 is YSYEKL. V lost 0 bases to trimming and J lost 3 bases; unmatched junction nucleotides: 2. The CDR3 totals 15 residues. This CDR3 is CASSQDERGGYEQYF. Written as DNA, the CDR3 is TGCGCCAGCAGCCAAGACGAGCGGGGGGGCTACGAGCAGTACTTC.

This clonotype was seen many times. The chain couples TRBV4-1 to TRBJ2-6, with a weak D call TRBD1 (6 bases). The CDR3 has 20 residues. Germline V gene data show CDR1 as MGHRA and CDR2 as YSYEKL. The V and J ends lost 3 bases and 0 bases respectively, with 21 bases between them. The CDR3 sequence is CASSQGVTGLMISGANVLTF. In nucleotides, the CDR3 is TGCGCCAGCAGCCAGGGGGTGACAGGCCTAATGATCTCTGGGGCCAACGTCCTGACTTTC.

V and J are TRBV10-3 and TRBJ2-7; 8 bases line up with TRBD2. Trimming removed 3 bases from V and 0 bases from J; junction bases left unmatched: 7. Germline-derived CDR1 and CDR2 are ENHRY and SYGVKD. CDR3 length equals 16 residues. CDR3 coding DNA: TGTGCCATCAGTGATCGGCGGGAGGCCCTCTCCTACGAGCAGTACTTC. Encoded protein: CAISDRREALSYEQYF.

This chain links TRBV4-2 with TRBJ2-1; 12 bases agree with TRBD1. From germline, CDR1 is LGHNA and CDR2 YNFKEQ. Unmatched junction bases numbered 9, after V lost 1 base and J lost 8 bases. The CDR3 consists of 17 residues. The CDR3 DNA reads TGTGCCAGCAGCCAAGGGGCCTGGGACAGGGGGCAAGATGAGCAGTTCTTC. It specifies CASSQGAWDRGQDEQFF.

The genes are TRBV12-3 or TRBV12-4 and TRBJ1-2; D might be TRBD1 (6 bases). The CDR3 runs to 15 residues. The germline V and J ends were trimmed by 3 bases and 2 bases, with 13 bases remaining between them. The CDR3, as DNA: TGTGCCAGCAGTTTGGGCCCAGGGGAGAACTATGGCTACACCTTC. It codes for CASSLGPGENYGYTF.

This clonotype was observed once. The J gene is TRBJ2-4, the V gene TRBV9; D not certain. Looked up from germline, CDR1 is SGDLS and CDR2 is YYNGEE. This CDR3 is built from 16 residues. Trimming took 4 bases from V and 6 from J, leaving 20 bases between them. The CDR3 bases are TGTGCCAGCAGCCCATACCCGGACCCTGGGATAAACATTCAGTACTTC. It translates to CASSPYPDPGINIQYF.

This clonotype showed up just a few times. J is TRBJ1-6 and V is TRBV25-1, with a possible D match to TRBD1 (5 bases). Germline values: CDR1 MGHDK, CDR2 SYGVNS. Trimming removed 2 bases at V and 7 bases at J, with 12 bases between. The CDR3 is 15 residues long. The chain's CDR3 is CASSETGRANSPLHF. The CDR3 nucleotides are TGTGCCAGCAGTGAAACAGGACGGGCAAATTCACCCCTCCACTTT.

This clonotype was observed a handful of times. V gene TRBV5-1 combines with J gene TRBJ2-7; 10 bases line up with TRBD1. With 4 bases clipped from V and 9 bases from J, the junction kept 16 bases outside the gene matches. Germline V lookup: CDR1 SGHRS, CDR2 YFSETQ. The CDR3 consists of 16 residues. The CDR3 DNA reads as TGCGCCAGCAGCGTGGGCTCCGGGACAGGGGAAGGTGGGCAGTACTTC. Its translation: CASSVGSGTGEGGQYF. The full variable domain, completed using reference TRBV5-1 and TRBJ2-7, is KAGVTQTPRYLIKTRGQQVTLSCSPISGHRSVSWYQQTPGQGLQFLFEYFSETQRNKGNFPGRFSGRQFSNSRSEMNVSTLELGDSALYLCASSVGSGTGEGGQYFGPGTRLTVT.